The 22 T cell receptor beta chains in this list originate from one sample, sequenced in a study of shared clonotypes between healthy human individuals. Positively selected for CCR7, the CD45RO-negative cells used as naive CD8 cells excluded terminally differentiated effector memory CD45RA+ cells. TCRdb's table, derived via immunoSEQ multiplex PCR, lists solely in-frame clones and lacks some. The table lists 2 million to 2.5 million clones, just under 95% of them singletons. Sequenced material: naive CD8+ T cells sorted from blood. These receptors were taken from a man younger than 30 in good health.

The rearrangement joins TRBV13 to TRBJ1-6, with 9 bases identical to TRBD1. The CDR3 consists of 15 residues. Germline V gene lookup returns CDR1 PRHDT and CDR2 FYEKMQ (reference sequence). V shed 5 bases and J 8 bases; nucleotides not matched to a gene: 7. The CDR3 here is CASSPWTGVDSPLHF. The CDR3 coding sequence is TGTGCCAGCAGCCCCTGGACAGGGGTCGATTCACCCCTCCACTTT.

In its sample, this clone was seen once. CDR3 residues: CASSEVLGEKLFF. Written as DNA, the CDR3 is TGTGCCAGCAGTGAAGTACTAGGGGAAAAACTGTTTTTT. This chain links TRBV6-1 with TRBJ1-4; D remains unclear. Germline CDR1 MNHNS, CDR2 SASEGT. CDR3 size: 13 residues. Between the trimmed V and J ends, which lost 1 base and 8 bases, there was a span of 8 bases.

V gene TRBV6-5 combines with J gene TRBJ2-2; TRBD2 might be the D (6 bases). The CDR3 is 14 amino acids. Between the trimmed V and J ends, which lost 4 bases and 4 bases, there was a span of 10 bases. Germline V gene data show CDR1 as MNHEY and CDR2 as SVGAGI. The CDR3 nucleotides are TGTGCCAGCAGTTCCGACGGGGGCACCGGGGAGCTGTTTTTT. Encoded protein: CASSSDGGTGELFF.

This clone came up a few times. The V call is TRBV4-1, the J call TRBJ1-6; D gene unclear. V was clipped by 0 bases and J by 8 bases, with 8 bases between them. CDR3 length: 14 residues. Germline V gives CDR1 MGHRA, CDR2 YSYEKL. The CDR3: CASSQDGWHSPLHF. The DNA of the CDR3 is TGCGCCAGCAGCCAAGATGGATGGCATTCACCCCTCCACTTT.

V usage is TRBV6-5 and J usage is TRBJ1-1; no reliable D call. Trimming shortened V by 6 bases and J by 5 bases, and 16 bases separated the two germline ends. Germline lookup yields CDR1 MNHEY and CDR2 SVGAGI. The CDR3 spans 14 residues. The CDR3, as DNA: TGTGCCAGCAGCGGGGATCTGAGTTGGACTGAAGCTTTCTTT. It specifies CASSGDLSWTEAFF.

In regard to this clone: Other DNA sequences in the sample encode the same CDR3. This CDR3 reads CASSEAQGSNQPQHF. CDR3 nucleotides: TGTGCCAGCAGTGAAGCGCAGGGGAGCAATCAGCCCCAGCATTTT. The gene calls are TRBV6-1 and TRBJ1-5; D is possibly TRBD1 (6 bases). This CDR3 spans 15 amino acids. Germline CDR1 MNHNS, CDR2 SASEGT. Trimming removed 0 bases from V and 1 base from J, with 7 bases in between.

The chain joins TRBV30 to TRBJ2-5; the match to TRBD1 covers 7 bases. CDR1 is GTSNPN, CDR2 SVGIG, per germline (reference sequence). The length of the CDR3 is 14 residues. Trimming at V came to 5 bases and at J to 2 bases, leaving 8 bases not matched to a gene. CDR3: CAWGTEDFQETQYF. The CDR3 DNA reads TGTGCCTGGGGGACAGAGGATTTTCAAGAGACCCAGTACTTC.

The V and J genes are TRBV13 and TRBJ1-1; D ambiguous. Germline values: CDR1 PRHDT, CDR2 FYEKMQ (reference sequence). The CDR3 extends over 17 amino acids. Deletions cut 1 base from V and 4 bases from J, with 19 bases between. The chain's CDR3 is CASSLVGMGGVSTEAFF. The CDR3 DNA follows: TGTGCCAGCAGCTTAGTGGGCATGGGTGGGGTCAGCACTGAAGCTTTCTTT.

The CDR3 is CASAVSDRGTYEQYF. Written as DNA, the CDR3 is TGTGCCAGCGCTGTATCGGACAGGGGAACATACGAGCAGTACTTC. The chain joins TRBV2 to TRBJ2-7, with TRBD1 matching 9 bases. From germline, CDR1 is SNHLY and CDR2 FYNNEI. The ends lost 8 bases at V and 4 bases at J; junction bases unmatched: 12. The CDR3 is 15 amino acids.

This clone has just one count. V is TRBV28 and J is TRBJ2-7, with TRBD1 as a possible D gene (5 bases). The length of the CDR3 is 14 residues. V lost 1 base to trimming and J lost 2 bases, with 9 bases between them. The germline V gene has CDR1 MDHEN and CDR2 SYDVKM. The CDR3 DNA is TGTGCCAGCAGTTTATCAGGGTCCACCTACGAGCAGTACTTC. It encodes CASSLSGSTYEQYF.

The J gene is TRBJ2-7, the V gene TRBV7-9, with TRBD2 matching over 11 bases. Trimming at V came to 6 bases and at J to 0 bases, leaving 4 bases not matched to a gene. This CDR3 comprises 15 residues. Germline V gene sequence: CDR1 SEHNR, CDR2 FQNEAQ (reference sequence). The DNA for the CDR3 is TGTGCCAGCAGTCCTAGCGGGGGGAGCTCCTACGAGCAGTACTTC. Amino acid sequence: CASSPSGGSSYEQYF.

V and J are TRBV9 and TRBJ2-7; D uncertain. CDR1 SGDLS and CDR2 YYNGEE come from the germline V gene. V dropped 4 bases and J dropped 0 bases, with 11 bases sitting between them. CDR3 length: 14 amino acids. The DNA of the CDR3 is TGTGCCAGCAGCCCCCCGGCTAGCTCCTACGAGCAGTACTTC. Translation: CASSPPASSYEQYF.

Notes on this clone: The sample has other DNA sequences that encode this CDR3 too. J is TRBJ2-7 and V is TRBV19; D is ambiguous. The CDR3 spans 13 residues. Per germline, CDR1 LNHDA and CDR2 SQIVND (reference sequence). The V gene lost 1 base and the J gene lost 3 bases, with 7 bases spanning the gap. CDR3 nucleotides: TGTGCCAGTAGTATAGGCCTAAACTACGAGCAGTACTTC. Translation gives CASSIGLNYEQYF.

The genes are TRBV9 and TRBJ2-7; D is uncertain. V was clipped by 2 bases and J by 2 bases, with 14 bases between them. CDR1 and CDR2 from the germline V gene are SGDLS and YYNGEE. This CDR3 is 15 amino acids long. For the CDR3, the DNA is TGTGCCAGCAGCGTGAACGAGTTATTTACCTACGAGCAGTACTTC. Translated, it gives CASSVNELFTYEQYF.

This chain connects TRBV7-6 to TRBJ2-7, with 7 bases matching TRBD1. CDR3 length: 14 residues. The J segment lost 3 bases and the V segment lost 5 bases, leaving 7 bases of the junction unmatched. Germline values: CDR1 SGHVS, CDR2 FNYEAQ. CDR3 bases: TGTGCCAGCAGCCCAGGACAGGATTTCTACGAGCAGTACTTC. Translated, it gives CASSPGQDFYEQYF.

The chain uses TRBV11-3 and TRBJ1-6; 7 nucleotides match TRBD1. Germline V lookup: CDR1 SGHNT, CDR2 YENEEA. The CDR3 consists of 17 residues. V lost 3 bases to trimming and J lost 10 bases; unmatched junction nucleotides: 15. CDR3 region: CASSLGCRDSMRSPLHF. CDR3 sequence (DNA): TGTGCCAGCAGCTTGGGATGCCGGGACAGCATGAGATCACCCCTCCACTTT.

J is TRBJ2-3 and V is TRBV5-8, with D tentatively TRBD2 (6 bases). This CDR3 spans 15 amino acids. Germline CDR1 SGHTS, CDR2 YDEGEE. Trimming cost V 4 bases and J 3 bases, with 15 bases left between them. The CDR3 reads CASSSGGRTTDTQYF. The CDR3 DNA sequence: TGTGCCAGCAGCAGCGGAGGGAGAACGACAGATACGCAGTATTTT.

The V gene is TRBV27, the J gene TRBJ1-1; no reliable D call. Trimming stripped 2 bases from V and 1 base from J, with 8 bases between. The length of the CDR3 is 14 residues. Germline values: CDR1 MNHEY, CDR2 SMNVEV (reference sequence). CDR3: CASSLVEGNTEAFF. In DNA form, the CDR3 reads TGTGCCAGCAGTTTAGTGGAGGGGAACACTGAAGCTTTCTTT.

This chain connects TRBV13 to TRBJ2-1; 8 bases map to TRBD2. CDR3 length: 16 residues. The junction had 12 bases not matched to a gene; V was cut back by 4 bases and J by 7 bases. Germline CDR1 reads PRHDT; CDR2 reads FYEKMQ (reference sequence). The chain's CDR3 is CASSSFGLAGVNEQFF. CDR3 in DNA: TGTGCCAGCAGCTCCTTCGGGCTAGCGGGTGTGAATGAGCAGTTCTTC.

The CDR3 DNA follows: TGCGCCAGCAGCCTCGCCGGGACAGCTTACGAGCAGTACTTC. Translation gives CASSLAGTAYEQYF. This sequence joins TRBV4-1 and TRBJ2-7, with 7 nucleotides matching TRBD1. The length of the CDR3 is 14 residues. CDR1 is MGHRA, CDR2 YSYEKL, per germline. Trimming removed 4 bases from V and 4 bases from J; junction bases left unmatched: 7.

V gene TRBV2 combines with J gene TRBJ2-3, with a weak D call TRBD2 (6 bases). Trimming shortened V by 4 bases and J by 1 base, and 12 bases separated the two germline ends. This CDR3 comprises 15 residues. Germline loops: CDR1 SNHLY, CDR2 FYNNEI. CDR3 bases: TGTGCCAGCAGTGGACTAGAGTTCGGCACAGATACGCAGTATTTT. Its protein is CASSGLEFGTDTQYF.

The genes are TRBV11-2 and TRBJ2-7; 7 nucleotides align to TRBD1. Germline CDR1 reads SGHAT; CDR2 reads FQNNGV. Trimming removed 4 bases from V and 3 bases from J; junction bases left unmatched: 6. CDR3 size: 14 residues. The CDR3 protein is CASSSETGNYEQYF. The CDR3 bases are TGTGCCAGCAGCTCAGAGACAGGGAACTACGAGCAGTACTTC.